Described below is a single T cell receptor beta chain sequence and its context. Antigen unknown. These data are taken from a study of a mutant IDH1 vaccine in newly diagnosed glioma. Study as a whole: Commencement of vaccination occurred 4-6 weeks following radiotherapy alone, or concurrently with temozolomide cycles.

Clones were read by immunoSEQ multiplex PCR, and TCRdb kept only the in-frame ones, dropping some. The sample shows about 36,000 clones, about 80% of them seen only once. Time point noted: week 11, during vaccination. Doses of 300 ug of mutant IDH1 20-mer peptide were given with topical imiquimod. This clonotype was sampled from a woman under 40 with glioma. Some clones in this sample may be carry-over from other donors' samples. Sequences were derived from peripheral blood mononuclear cells (PBMCs), sampled from a glioma patient whose treatment included an IDH1 peptide vaccine.

The CDR3 coding sequence is TGTGCCAGCAGTGAGAGCTGGGTGGGCAATCAGCCCCAGCATTTT. Its protein is CASSESWVGNQPQHF. This chain links TRBV2 with TRBJ1-5; D ambiguous. This CDR3 is 15 amino acids long. Germline lookup yields CDR1 SNHLY and CDR2 FYNNEI. V gave up 3 bases and J gave up 2 bases, with 11 bases separating them.